This TCR beta chain was recorded in a study of T cells in Graves' hyperthyroidism and ophthalmopathy. Study in general: At initial diagnosis, before any treatment had begun, peripheral blood was obtained. Study observations and caveats: Most clonotypes expanded in the thyroid (above 0.001) were also present in blood.

Ophthalmopathy patients all had a Clinical Activity Score of at least 3, a NOSPECS grade of at least 4 and disease under 3 months old. Those patients with uncontrolled infection, other autoimmune disease, pregnancy or lactation were excluded. This clonotype was counted between two and nine times. Its antigen is still unknown. The germline CDR1 and CDR2 sequences are SGHAT and FQNNGV. This CDR3 contains 18 residues. Unmatched junction bases numbered 9, after V lost 2 bases and J lost 0 bases. Researchers amplified the TCR beta CDR3 regions from RNA transcripts. The HTBI primer set was used in a first-round RT-PCR of the TCR CDR3. From the multiplex PCR reads, TCRdb called clonotypes with MiXCR, one entry per CDR3 protein. The sample has approximately 600,000 distinct CDR3 sequences, 14% to 15% seen once; the top ten hold 3.5% to 4.5%.

This chain joins TRBV11-2 and TRBJ2-2, with 7 bases lining up with TRBD1. The receptor was derived from a woman between 40 and 50 years old with Graves' ophthalmopathy. The sequencing input was blood. DNA of the CDR3: TGTGCCAGCAGCTTAAATGTCGGGACAGTGGCGAACACCGGGGAGCTGTTTTTT. Amino acids: CASSLNVGTVANTGELFF.